Given below is one TCR beta chain in context. Its antigen remains unidentified. Culture proceeded for more than nine days, and CD4+ T cells were then isolated. Two doses of BNT162b2 or mRNA-1273 vaccine were administered to participants. On day 3 and again on day 7, half the medium was replaced with IL-2 medium. The record originates from a study of vaccination effects on CD4 cells after COVID-19. The wider study: Post-vaccine specimens arrived a median 72 days past the second dose. Researchers reported culturing 2 million to 2.5 million PBMC in each well, adding around 10 IU/ml IL-2 and 10 ug/ml peptides.

Sequencing used immunoSEQ multiplex PCR; TCRdb keeps in-frame clones, though not all of them. The data show approximately 74,000 clones, over 65% seen once. Trimming removed 3 bases at V and 5 bases at J, with 11 bases between. This CDR3 has 13 amino acids. Germline CDR1 and CDR2: SGHRS and YFSETQ. The source was CD4+ T cells from PBMCs cultured without peptide, collected after COVID-19 vaccination. The sequence derives from a human donor who received a COVID-19 vaccine. The chain has TRBV5-1 and TRBJ2-5; maybe TRBD1 (5 bases). The CDR3 sequence is CASSYQGAETQYF. The DNA for the CDR3 is TGCGCCAGCAGCTACCAGGGTGCGGAGACCCAGTACTTC.